The next 5 T cell receptor beta chains were all read from a single sample in a study of cytomegalovirus exposure and HLA in healthy donors. Libraries were prepared by immunoSEQ multiplex PCR; TCRdb keeps only in-frame clonotypes and omits some of them. This sample has about 73,000 clones, with roughly 96% found just once. Sequenced material: PBMCs. The receptors come from a man younger than 30 in good health and CMV-seronegative.

V and J are TRBV6-5 and TRBJ2-5; TRBD2 aligns across 7 bases. Trimming at V came to 5 bases and at J to 0 bases, leaving 6 bases not matched to a gene. The germline V gene has CDR1 MNHEY and CDR2 SVGAGI. CDR3 length: 15 residues. CDR3 in amino acids: CASSPSGGYQETQYF. CDR3 coding DNA: TGTGCCAGCAGTCCCTCCGGGGGGTACCAAGAGACCCAGTACTTC.

The chain couples TRBV6-5 to TRBJ1-1, with TRBD1 as a possible D gene (6 bases). Germline V gene sequence: CDR1 MNHEY, CDR2 SVGAGI. The V end lost 0 bases, the J end lost 0 bases, and 11 bases lay between the germline ends. This CDR3 spans 16 amino acids. DNA of the CDR3: TGTGCCAGCAGTTACTCCACAGGGCCAATGAACACTGAAGCTTTCTTT. It codes for CASSYSTGPMNTEAFF.

The chain links TRBV5-1 to TRBJ2-1; 7 positions match TRBD2. The CDR3 consists of 15 residues. Germline CDR1 reads SGHRS; CDR2 reads YFSETQ. V gave up 4 bases and J gave up 2 bases; unmatched junction bases: 6. The CDR3 here is CASSRAGEPYNEQFF. Written as DNA, the CDR3 is TGCGCCAGCAGCCGGGCGGGGGAACCCTACAATGAGCAGTTCTTC. The full variable domain, completed using reference TRBV5-1 and TRBJ2-1, is KAGVTQTPRYLIKTRGQQVTLSCSPISGHRSVSWYQQTPGQGLQFLFEYFSETQRNKGNFPGRFSGRQFSNSRSEMNVSTLELGDSALYLCASSRAGEPYNEQFFGPGTRLTVL.

CDR3 DNA sequence: TGTGCCAGCAGCTTACCCAGCGGGGGGGGGAACAATGAGCAGTTCTTC. This encodes CASSLPSGGGNNEQFF. The V gene is TRBV7-9, the J gene TRBJ2-1, with 10 bases aligning to TRBD2. CDR3 length: 16 residues. Germline values: CDR1 SEHNR, CDR2 FQNEAQ (reference sequence). Trimming cost V 2 bases and J 5 bases; bases outside gene matches: 6.

The chain carries TRBV9 and TRBJ2-3; TRBD2 agrees at 7 bases. CDR3 length: 13 residues. Germline V CDR1 and CDR2: SGDLS, YYNGEE. V shed 7 bases, J shed 6 bases, and the junction held 8 bases outside the gene matches. CDR3 residues: CASRGVEGDTQYF. Written as DNA, the CDR3 is TGTGCCAGCCGGGGGGTCGAAGGGGATACGCAGTATTTT.